The next 21 T cell receptor beta chains were all read from a single sample in a study of T cells in tumors after PD-1 blockade. Profiled with immunoSEQ multiplex PCR; TCRdb holds only in-frame clones, not every one. The data contain some 25,000 clones, about 84% of them seen just once; the ten biggest clones take up 10% to 15%. Source: PBMCs, taken after anti-PD-1 treatment. All receptors come from a human donor with basal cell carcinoma.

The J gene is TRBJ1-1, the V gene TRBV2; D is perhaps TRBD1 (6 bases). Germline V gene data show CDR1 as SNHLY and CDR2 as FYNNEI. V lost 3 bases, J lost 5 bases, and 16 bases lay in between. CDR3 length: 15 amino acids. The chain's CDR3 is CASSEGGRVGTEAFF. The CDR3 nucleotides are TGTGCCAGCAGTGAGGGGGGCAGGGTAGGAACTGAAGCTTTCTTT.

The rearrangement links TRBV10-3 to TRBJ1-5; the match to TRBD1 covers 8 bases. V was pared by 6 bases and J by 0 bases, with 16 bases of the junction left unmatched. The V gene's germline CDR1 is ENHRY and CDR2 SYGVKD. The CDR3 totals 19 residues. CDR3 coding DNA: TGTGCCATCAGACACCGACAGGGGACCGGTGAACTTAGCAATCAGCCCCAGCATTTT. Protein product: CAIRHRQGTGELSNQPQHF.

The V call is TRBV6-2 or TRBV6-3, the J call TRBJ2-7; 10 nucleotides line up with TRBD1. Per the germline V gene, CDR1 is MNHEY and CDR2 is SVGEGT. This CDR3 comprises 14 residues. Trimming cost V 5 bases and J 7 bases; bases outside gene matches: 8. The CDR3 DNA sequence: TGTGCCAGCAGTGATCCGGGACAGGGGAGGGAGCAGTACTTC. Translated, it gives CASSDPGQGREQYF.

This chain connects TRBV5-5 to TRBJ2-7; the D call may be TRBD1 or TRBD2 (5 bases each). Deletions cut 1 base from V and 1 base from J, with 12 bases between. This CDR3 has 15 amino acids. The germline V gene has CDR1 SGHKS and CDR2 YYEKEE (reference sequence). The CDR3, as DNA: TGTGCCAGCAGCTTGTACTCCGGGACGTCCTACGAGCAGTACTTC. This gives the protein CASSLYSGTSYEQYF.

CDR3 sequence reads: CASRGKDTGELFF. The CDR3 DNA reads TGTGCCAGCAGGGGGAAGGACACCGGGGAGCTGTTTTTT. The chain joins TRBV2 to TRBJ2-2; no clear D. Deletions cut 6 bases from V and 3 bases from J, with 8 bases between. CDR1 is SNHLY, CDR2 FYNNEI, per germline. This CDR3 region has 13 residues.

The chain is built from TRBV5-3 and TRBJ2-7; D perhaps matches TRBD2 (6 bases). TRBV5-3 is reported as an ORF; its role is uncertain. This CDR3 contains 18 residues. Trimming removed 1 base from V and 1 base from J, with 21 bases in between. DNA for the CDR3: TGTGCCAGAAGCTTGCTTTCGACGTCGACTAGATCATCCTACGAGCAGTACTTC. Its protein product is CARSLLSTSTRSSYEQYF.

The chain links TRBV19 to TRBJ1-4; no clear D. CDR3 size: 14 residues. Germline loops: CDR1 LNHDA, CDR2 SQIVND (reference sequence). Trimming removed 8 bases at V and 0 bases at J, with 10 bases between. This CDR3 reads CASAIRATNEKLFF. DNA of the CDR3: TGTGCCAGTGCTATAAGAGCAACTAATGAAAAACTGTTTTTT.

The rearrangement uses TRBV10-1 and TRBJ2-7; D is perhaps TRBD2 (6 bases). The CDR3 consists of 12 residues. Trimming stripped 10 bases from V and 6 bases from J, with 16 bases between. CDR1 and CDR2 from the germline V gene are WNHNN and SYGVQD (reference sequence). CDR3 in DNA: TGCGCCAATCTTGGCGCGGGGTCCGAGCAGTACTTC. Translated, it gives CANLGAGSEQYF.

This clone was found a few times. The V call is TRBV30, the J call TRBJ1-6, with D hard to call. This CDR3 is built from 14 residues. Germline lookup yields CDR1 GTSNPN and CDR2 SVGIG (reference sequence). Trimming shortened V by 4 bases and J by 7 bases, and 14 bases separated the two germline ends. The CDR3 nucleotides are TGTGCCTGGATTGCGGCACACAAGAATTCACCCCTCCACTTT. Its protein is CAWIAAHKNSPLHF.

The V and J genes are TRBV5-1 and TRBJ1-1, with TRBD1 matching over 7 bases. V was pared by 1 base and J by 9 bases, with 9 bases of the junction left unmatched. The CDR3 runs 14 residues. Germline V gene data show CDR1 as SGHRS and CDR2 as YFSETQ. CDR3 in amino acids: CASSLSQGDLKAFF. CDR3 bases: TGCGCCAGCAGCTTGTCCCAGGGGGACCTGAAAGCTTTCTTT.

The chain links TRBV7-8 to TRBJ2-1; the match to TRBD2 covers 14 bases. Germline CDR1 is SGHVS and CDR2 is FQNEAQ. With 5 bases clipped from V and 8 bases from J, the junction kept 2 bases outside the gene matches. The CDR3 extends over 14 amino acids. The CDR3 DNA sequence: TGTGCCAGCAGCGGACTAGCGGGAGGCTATGAGCAGTTCTTC. Its protein product is CASSGLAGGYEQFF.

This sequence joins TRBV11-3 and TRBJ1-6, with D uncertain. Germline-derived CDR1 and CDR2 are SGHNT and YENEEA. V lost 5 bases to trimming and J lost 7 bases, with 9 bases between them. There are 13 residues in the CDR3. CDR3 protein: CASSLLANSPLHF. The DNA for the CDR3 is TGTGCCAGCAGCCTCCTTGCCAATTCACCCCTCCACTTT.

V gene TRBV10-2 combines with J gene TRBJ2-7, with no clear D. The CDR3 sequence is 13 residues long. Germline loops: CDR1 WSHSY, CDR2 SAAADI. The V end was cut by 3 bases, the J end by 3 bases, with 9 bases between. The CDR3 DNA follows: TGCGCCAGCAGTGACGGACCGAGCTACGAGCAGTACTTC. As protein: CASSDGPSYEQYF.

The rearrangement links TRBV12-3 or TRBV12-4 to TRBJ2-1; D is unclear. Deletions cut 4 bases from V and 4 bases from J, with 8 bases between. This CDR3 contains 13 residues. In DNA form, the CDR3 reads TGTGCCAGCAGTTCCCAAGAGTACAATGAGCAGTTCTTC. Translation gives CASSSQEYNEQFF.

V is TRBV19 and J is TRBJ2-3, with unresolved D. Per germline, CDR1 LNHDA and CDR2 SQIVND (reference sequence). CDR3 size: 15 residues. V lost 6 bases and J lost 3, with 16 bases in between. CDR3 in DNA: TGTGCCAGTAGCCGAATTCGAGGTGGTACAGATACGCAGTATTTT. Its protein is CASSRIRGGTDTQYF.

This clone occurred a few times. This chain joins TRBV12-3 or TRBV12-4 and TRBJ2-7, with 7 positions matching TRBD1. Trimming cost V 4 bases and J 3 bases; bases outside gene matches: 0. The CDR3 covers 12 residues. CDR3 sequence reads: CASSWDSYEQYF. CDR3 in DNA: TGTGCCAGCAGTTGGGACAGCTACGAGCAGTACTTC.

This clone was observed a single time. The CDR3 is CASSQRPVATNEKLFF. The CDR3 nucleotides read TGTGCCAGCAGCCAAAGACCAGTGGCAACTAATGAAAAACTGTTTTTT. The chain couples TRBV14 to TRBJ1-4; no clear D. Germline values: CDR1 SGHDN, CDR2 FVKESK. V lost 2 bases and J lost 0, with 10 bases in between. This CDR3 is 16 amino acids long.

V usage is TRBV9 and J usage is TRBJ2-3; D call uncertain. This CDR3 region has 15 residues. Trimming removed 0 bases from V and 0 bases from J, with 8 bases in between. Germline assignment: CDR1 SGDLS and CDR2 YYNGEE. The CDR3: CASSVEPASTDTQYF. The CDR3 DNA follows: TGTGCCAGCAGCGTAGAGCCGGCTAGCACAGATACGCAGTATTTT.

V is TRBV2 and J is TRBJ2-2, with D uncertain. V lost 8 bases and J lost 1, with 11 bases in between. The V gene's germline CDR1 is SNHLY and CDR2 FYNNEI. The CDR3 is 14 residues long. The CDR3 here is CASAGNGNTGELFF. CDR3 DNA sequence: TGTGCCAGCGCAGGAAATGGGAACACCGGGGAGCTGTTTTTT. The full variable domain, rest sourced from reference TRBV2 and TRBJ2-2, is EPEVTQTPSHQVTQMGQEVILRCVPISNHLYFYWYRQILGQKVEFLVSFYNNEISEKSEIFDDQFSVERPDGSNFTLKIRSTKLEDSAMYFCASAGNGNTGELFFGEGSRLTVL.

J is TRBJ1-3 and V is TRBV30; unclear D gene. The CDR3 spans 13 residues. Germline-derived CDR1 and CDR2 are GTSNPN and SVGIG (reference sequence). Trimming took 2 bases from V and 2 from J, leaving 7 bases between them. The CDR3 protein is CAWSPRAGNTIYF. The CDR3 DNA sequence: TGTGCCTGGAGTCCCCGGGCTGGAAACACCATATATTTT.

The CDR3 DNA sequence: TGTGCCTGGAGTGTCAGGAGGGACTATGGCTACACCTTC. It encodes CAWSVRRDYGYTF. The V and J genes are TRBV30 and TRBJ1-2; D is undetermined. The germline V gene encodes CDR1 GTSNPN and CDR2 SVGIG (reference sequence). This CDR3 comprises 13 residues. Trimming shortened V by 0 bases and J by 3 bases, and 8 bases separated the two germline ends.